The present TCR beta chain was sequenced within a study of CD8+CD57+ T cells in acquired aplastic anemia. Study background: Sorted CD4+ and CD8+ cells gave an average of approximately 3.1 ug of DNA. Study-wide points: Patients had around 30 CD8+ CDR3 sequences in common with controls (the shared set).

Genomic DNA provided the template from which TCR beta VDJ and CDR3 profiles were obtained. TCRdb used MiXCR to reprocess the reads, holding one entry per CDR3 protein. The repertoire holds about 120,000 distinct CDR3 sequences, under 60% seen once, with roughly 30% in the top ten. With regard to this clonotype: The antigen is unknown.

Only patients with CD8+CD57+ cell expansion on flow cytometry were chosen for sequencing. All participating patients were living with severe acquired aplastic anemia. No therapy was given to patients before blood sampling. V was clipped by 8 bases and J by 4 bases; unmatched bases: 13. This CDR3 comprises 16 residues. Germline V CDR1 and CDR2: LNHNV, YYDKDF (reference sequence). The J gene is TRBJ1-1, the V gene TRBV15; 10 nucleotides align to TRBD1. The sample comprised sorted CD4+, CD8+, or CD8+CD57+ T cells (not recorded which) from PBMCs. The receptor comes from a human donor with aplastic anemia. The CDR3 here is CATGSTRTGGITEAFF. In DNA, the CDR3 is TGTGCCACCGGATCCACGCGGACAGGGGGGATCACTGAAGCTTTCTTT.